These 29 T cell receptor beta chains were all obtained from the same sample, sequenced in a study of T cell changes during pregnancy in multiple sclerosis. TCRdb's copy holds only in-frame clones and misses some; the assay was immunoSEQ multiplex PCR. The sample records approximately 54,000 clones, approximately 91% being singletons. Material: peripheral blood, obtained after pregnancy. Receptor source: a female donor in good health, enrolled as a control in a pregnancy study.

This chain joins TRBV15 and TRBJ1-1; a weak D match, TRBD1 (5 bases). Per the germline V gene, CDR1 is LNHNV and CDR2 is YYDKDF (reference sequence). The CDR3 covers 17 residues. Trimming left V 1 base short and J 1 base short, with 16 bases between. CDR3 sequence (DNA): TGTGCCACCAGCAGAGTGGGAGGACACTTAAGGAACACTGAAGCTTTCTTT. Translation: CATSRVGGHLRNTEAFF.

For the CDR3, the DNA is TGTGCCAGCAGCGCCGTACTAGCGGGAGTCGGCAATGAGCAGTTCTTC. It codes for CASSAVLAGVGNEQFF. The rearrangement links TRBV11-2 to TRBJ2-1, with TRBD2 identical over 11 bases. CDR1 and CDR2 from the germline V gene are SGHAT and FQNNGV. This CDR3 region has 16 residues. V lost 5 bases to trimming and J lost 6 bases; unmatched junction nucleotides: 9. Based on the CDR3 plus reference TRBV11-2 and TRBJ2-1, the full variable domain is EAGVAQSPRYKIIEKRQSVAFWCNPISGHATLYWYQQILGQGPKLLIQFQNNGVVDDSQLPKDRFSAERLKGVDSTLKIQPAKLEDSAVYLCASSAVLAGVGNEQFFGPGTRLTVL.

V is TRBV5-5 and J is TRBJ2-1, with D possibly being TRBD1 (6 bases). Per the germline V gene, CDR1 is SGHKS and CDR2 is YYEKEE (reference sequence). The CDR3 runs to 16 residues. The V end was cut by 1 base, the J end by 5 bases, with 16 bases between. CDR3 region: CASSLRAQGDHNEQFF. The DNA of the CDR3 is TGTGCCAGCAGCTTGAGAGCACAGGGCGATCACAATGAGCAGTTCTTC.

This chain connects TRBV27 to TRBJ2-2; maybe TRBD2 (6 bases). Trimming left V 6 bases short and J 0 bases short, with 14 bases between. Germline loops: CDR1 MNHEY, CDR2 SMNVEV (reference sequence). The CDR3 length is 16 residues. The CDR3 loop reads CASRPRETANTGELFF. The CDR3 nucleotides read TGTGCCAGCAGGCCCCGGGAGACGGCGAACACCGGGGAGCTGTTTTTT.

The chain uses TRBV28 and TRBJ2-7; D possibly corresponds to TRBD1 (5 bases). V was clipped by 4 bases and J by 6 bases, with 16 bases between them. Germline assignment: CDR1 MDHEN and CDR2 SYDVKM. The CDR3 has 14 residues. CDR3 amino acids: CASSSDRFGAEQYF. The CDR3 coding sequence is TGTGCCAGCAGTTCGGACCGATTTGGGGCCGAGCAGTACTTC. The variable domain in full, with the rest retrieved from reference TRBV28 and TRBJ2-7, is DVKVTQSSRYLVKRTGEKVFLECVQDMDHENMFWYRQDPGLGLRLIYFSYDVKMKEKGDIPEGYSVSREKKERFSLILESASTNQTSMYLCASSSDRFGAEQYFGPGTRLTVT.

V gene TRBV4-1 combines with J gene TRBJ2-1; TRBD2 matches at 8 bases. The CDR3 spans 15 residues. Germline assignment: CDR1 MGHRA and CDR2 YSYEKL. Germline trimming cut 4 bases from V and 9 bases from J; bases unmatched to any gene: 11. DNA of the CDR3: TGCGCCAGCAGCCGAGGAGCGGGAGCCTCAGGTGAGCAGTTCTTC. Its protein is CASSRGAGASGEQFF.

The genes are TRBV7-2 and TRBJ2-7; 11 bases fit TRBD1. The CDR3 sequence is 15 residues long. V shed 4 bases and J 5 bases; nucleotides not matched to a gene: 7. Germline V gives CDR1 SGHTA, CDR2 FQGNSA. CDR3 loop: CASSSTRTGGNEQYF. The CDR3 bases are TGTGCCAGCAGCTCTACCCGGACAGGGGGCAACGAGCAGTACTTC. Full variable domain (outside the CDR3, taken from reference TRBV7-2 and TRBJ2-7): GAGVSQSPSNKVTEKGKDVELRCDPISGHTALYWYRQSLGQGLEFLIYFQGNSAPDKSGLPSDRFSAERTGGSVSTLTIQRTQQEDSAVYLCASSSTRTGGNEQYFGPGTRLTVT.

The gene calls are TRBV28 and TRBJ2-7, with 9 bases aligning to TRBD1. V shed 7 bases, J shed 5 bases, and the junction held 15 bases outside the gene matches. Germline CDR1 reads MDHEN; CDR2 reads SYDVKM. The CDR3 length is 16 residues. CDR3 nucleotides: TGTGCCAGCATCCCTCCAACGGGGACAGGGTCTGACGAGCAGTACTTC. It translates to CASIPPTGTGSDEQYF.

The chain carries TRBV7-2 and TRBJ1-6; 7 bases are a match to TRBD1. Per germline, CDR1 SGHTA and CDR2 FQGNSA. The trim removed 6 bases at V and 4 bases at J, leaving 12 bases unmatched. The CDR3 contains 17 residues. The CDR3 DNA reads TGTGCCAGCAGAGACGGACGGACAGGTTTTTATAATTCACCCCTCCACTTT. Protein product: CASRDGRTGFYNSPLHF.

This chain links TRBV6-5 with TRBJ1-6; no firm D call. Trimming removed 3 bases from V and 0 bases from J, with 3 bases in between. The CDR3 runs to 14 residues. From germline, CDR1 is MNHEY and CDR2 SVGAGI. DNA for the CDR3: TGTGCCAGCAGTTATAGCTCCTATAATTCACCCCTCCACTTT. As protein: CASSYSSYNSPLHF.

This chain links TRBV6-6 with TRBJ1-1, with a tentative D call TRBD1 (5 bases). V lost 2 bases to trimming and J lost 1 base, with 11 bases between them. This CDR3 spans 15 amino acids. Per germline, CDR1 MNHNY and CDR2 SVGAGI (reference sequence). CDR3: CASSYGGAANTEAFF. The DNA for the CDR3 is TGTGCCAGCAGTTACGGCGGGGCGGCGAACACTGAAGCTTTCTTT.

The rearrangement joins TRBV27 to TRBJ2-2; TRBD1 is a possible D gene (5 bases). The V end was cut by 5 bases, the J end by 7 bases, with 14 bases between. The CDR3 consists of 14 residues. Germline loops: CDR1 MNHEY, CDR2 SMNVEV (reference sequence). The CDR3 DNA follows: TGTGCCAGCAGTCCTAGGGGTTTCGGCGGGGAGCTGTTTTTT. Its translation: CASSPRGFGGELFF.

The V and J genes are TRBV7-2 and TRBJ2-7; 10 bases fit TRBD2. Per germline, CDR1 SGHTA and CDR2 FQGNSA. The CDR3 is 18 residues long. Unmatched junction bases numbered 10, after V lost 1 base and J lost 1 base. CDR3 residues: CASSLGASGRAASYEQYF. The CDR3 nucleotides are TGTGCCAGCAGCTTAGGGGCCAGCGGGAGGGCTGCATCCTACGAGCAGTACTTC.

This chain links TRBV29-1 with TRBJ2-7; 7 bases match TRBD1. V was pared by 1 base and J by 3 bases, with 15 bases of the junction left unmatched. Per the germline V gene, CDR1 is SQVTM and CDR2 is ANQGSEA. This CDR3 contains 17 residues. CDR3 in amino acids: CSVEVPTGTESFYEQYF. DNA of the CDR3: TGCAGCGTTGAAGTCCCGACAGGGACAGAGAGCTTCTACGAGCAGTACTTC.

V is TRBV27 and J is TRBJ2-5, with D hard to call. CDR3 length: 12 residues. V was shortened by 0 bases and J by 6 bases, with 5 bases between the two germline ends. Germline CDR1 MNHEY, CDR2 SMNVEV (reference sequence). The CDR3 DNA is TGTGCCAGCAGTTTATCGCAGAAGACCCAGTACTTC. This encodes CASSLSQKTQYF.

The chain is built from TRBV9 and TRBJ2-3; 7 bases agree with TRBD2. The V segment lost 4 bases and the J segment 1 base; nucleotides outside the gene matches: 12. Germline lookup yields CDR1 SGDLS and CDR2 YYNGEE. The CDR3 is 17 residues long. CDR3 sequence (DNA): TGTGCCAGCAGCTACGGGGAGGGGAGTCGTGGCACAGATACGCAGTATTTT. This translates into CASSYGEGSRGTDTQYF.

This chain links TRBV5-1 with TRBJ1-1; 8 nucleotides match TRBD1. Germline V gene sequence: CDR1 SGHRS, CDR2 YFSETQ. The CDR3 loop spans 14 amino acids. Unmatched junction bases numbered 6, after V lost 4 bases and J lost 4 bases. The CDR3 sequence is CASSPLTGGTEAFF. The CDR3, as DNA: TGCGCCAGCAGCCCACTAACAGGGGGCACTGAAGCTTTCTTT.

The chain joins TRBV5-1 to TRBJ1-1, with 9 bases that match TRBD1. The germline gives CDR1 SGHRS, CDR2 YFSETQ. The CDR3 has 17 residues. The trim removed 4 bases at V and 2 bases at J, leaving 12 bases unmatched. The CDR3 bases are TGCGCCAGCAGCGAGGGACAGGGTAGTCCTTCCAACACTGAAGCTTTCTTT. Amino acids: CASSEGQGSPSNTEAFF.

J is TRBJ2-3 and V is TRBV30; perhaps TRBD2 as D (5 bases). The length of the CDR3 is 16 residues. The V end lost 0 bases, the J end lost 1 base, and 14 bases lay between the germline ends. Germline lookup yields CDR1 GTSNPN and CDR2 SVGIG (reference sequence). The CDR3 loop reads CAWSVLLALGTDTQYF. The CDR3 DNA is TGTGCCTGGAGTGTACTGCTAGCTTTAGGCACAGATACGCAGTATTTT.

V usage is TRBV18 and J usage is TRBJ1-5; D is possibly TRBD1 (5 bases). V was pared by 1 base and J by 7 bases, with 11 bases between. The CDR3 has 14 amino acids. Per germline, CDR1 KGHSH and CDR2 LQKENI. CDR3 sequence reads: CASSPRGVKQPQHF. CDR3 nucleotides: TGTGCCAGCTCACCACGGGGGGTTAAACAGCCCCAGCATTTT.

This sequence joins TRBV19 and TRBJ1-5, with D possibly TRBD1 on 6 matching bases. This CDR3 has 14 residues. The germline V and J ends were trimmed by 7 bases and 7 bases, with 17 bases remaining between them. Germline-derived CDR1 and CDR2 are LNHDA and SQIVND (reference sequence). CDR3 sequence reads: CASKNPTGLQPQHF. In DNA, the CDR3 is TGTGCCAGTAAAAACCCGACAGGCCTACAGCCCCAGCATTTT.

This clone occurred once. The rearrangement uses TRBV15 and TRBJ2-7; TRBD2 agrees at 11 bases. Germline CDR1 is LNHNV and CDR2 is YYDKDF (reference sequence). CDR3 length: 15 residues. J gave up 0 bases and V 5 bases, and 3 bases lay outside the gene matches. The CDR3 DNA is TGTGCCACCAGCTTGACTAGCGGGGACTCCTACGAGCAGTACTTC. It translates to CATSLTSGDSYEQYF.

This rearrangement joins TRBV2 to TRBJ2-2; D gene ambiguous. Germline assignment: CDR1 SNHLY and CDR2 FYNNEI. The CDR3 has 15 amino acids. The germline V and J ends were trimmed by 2 bases and 2 bases, with 9 bases remaining between them. This CDR3 reads CASSETRVNTGELFF. Written as DNA, the CDR3 is TGTGCCAGCAGTGAAACCCGGGTTAACACCGGGGAGCTGTTTTTT.

The rearrangement links TRBV28 to TRBJ2-1; D is undetermined. Germline-derived CDR1 and CDR2 are MDHEN and SYDVKM. The CDR3 is 13 residues long. The V and J ends lost 3 bases and 5 bases respectively, with 8 bases between them. The CDR3: CASSFSLNNEQFF. The CDR3 bases are TGTGCCAGCAGTTTTTCACTCAACAATGAGCAGTTCTTC.

The table lists this clone with a count of one. The chain links TRBV5-1 to TRBJ2-7; D unresolved. The CDR3 length is 14 residues. Germline V gives CDR1 SGHRS, CDR2 YFSETQ. V lost 5 bases, J lost 1 base, and 13 bases lay in between. The CDR3 loop reads CASRPLEESYEQYF. CDR3 in DNA: TGCGCCAGCAGACCCCTTGAGGAATCCTACGAGCAGTACTTC.

The genes are TRBV19 and TRBJ1-2; no clear D. CDR1 is LNHDA, CDR2 SQIVND, per germline (reference sequence). The CDR3 runs to 14 residues. V dropped 3 bases and J dropped 4 bases, with 12 bases sitting between them. The CDR3 region is CASSISPDFYGYTF. Written as DNA, the CDR3 is TGTGCCAGTAGTATTAGCCCCGATTTCTATGGCTACACCTTC.

The chain links TRBV11-2 to TRBJ1-6, with D maybe TRBD1 (6 bases). Trimming stripped 2 bases from V and 5 bases from J, with 13 bases between. Germline loops: CDR1 SGHAT, CDR2 FQNNGV. CDR3 length: 16 amino acids. The CDR3 region is CASSLFSTGNNSPLHF. Written as DNA, the CDR3 is TGTGCCAGCAGCTTATTTTCGACAGGCAATAATTCACCCCTCCACTTT.

This clone was seen once. This chain joins TRBV28 and TRBJ1-5; unclear D gene. V shed 6 bases and J shed 0 bases, with 9 bases lying between them. CDR3 length equals 14 residues. Germline CDR1 reads MDHEN; CDR2 reads SYDVKM. The CDR3 loop reads CASSGGFSNQPQHF. As DNA, the CDR3 is TGTGCCAGCAGCGGTGGTTTTAGCAATCAGCCCCAGCATTTT.

The chain has TRBV7-9 and TRBJ1-5; D is ambiguous. The CDR3 contains 17 residues. V dropped 1 base and J dropped 0 bases, with 13 bases sitting between them. Per the germline V gene, CDR1 is SEHNR and CDR2 is FQNEAQ (reference sequence). The chain's CDR3 is CASSLDRAGSSNQPQHF. The CDR3 DNA follows: TGTGCCAGCAGCTTAGATAGAGCGGGGTCTAGCAATCAGCCCCAGCATTTT.